Below are 29 T cell receptor beta chains sequenced from a single sample in a study of blood T cell repertoires in COVID-19. Sequencing used immunoSEQ multiplex PCR; TCRdb keeps in-frame clones, though not all of them. The sample consists of approximately 300,000 clones, 92% of them appearing once. The sample taken for sequencing was PBMCs or T cells enriched from blood (not recorded which). These receptors were collected from a woman aged 25 to 45 who had recovered from COVID-19.

The gene calls are TRBV4-3 and TRBJ1-2, with D uncertain. This CDR3 spans 15 amino acids. V lost 0 bases and J 12 bases, leaving 20 bases between the germline ends. Per the germline V gene, CDR1 is LGHNA and CDR2 is YSLEER. This chain's CDR3 is CASSQDRGSNLGNTF. CDR3 DNA sequence: TGCGCCAGCAGCCAAGATCGGGGTAGCAACCTAGGGAACACCTTC.

The genes are TRBV9 and TRBJ2-5; weak D call: TRBD1 (6 bases). The CDR3 has 14 residues. Germline assignment: CDR1 SGDLS and CDR2 YYNGEE. Trimming removed 3 bases at V and 1 base at J, with 10 bases between. The CDR3 sequence: CASSAQGAQETQYF. CDR3 DNA sequence: TGTGCCAGCAGCGCACAGGGTGCCCAAGAGACCCAGTACTTC. The variable domain in full, completed from reference TRBV9 and TRBJ2-5, reads DSGVTQTPKHLITATGQRVTLRCSPRSGDLSVYWYQQSLDQGLQFLIQYYNGEERAKGNILERFSAQQFPDLHSELNLSSLELGDSALYFCASSAQGAQETQYFGPGTRLLVL.

The chain carries TRBV6-5 and TRBJ2-7, with D possibly TRBD1 on 5 matching bases. Trimming shortened V by 2 bases and J by 2 bases, and 13 bases separated the two germline ends. Germline CDR1 MNHEY, CDR2 SVGAGI. The CDR3 extends over 15 amino acids. CDR3 bases: TGTGCCAGCAGTTACGGGGCGGCCCCCCCCTACGAGCAGTACTTC. Protein: CASSYGAAPPYEQYF.

This clone has a single count. The chain carries TRBV18 and TRBJ2-5; TRBD1 agrees at 7 bases. This CDR3 is built from 14 residues. The V gene's germline CDR1 is KGHSH and CDR2 LQKENI. Trimming removed 2 bases from V and 4 bases from J; junction bases left unmatched: 4. The CDR3 loop is CASSPDRVVETQYF. CDR3 in DNA: TGTGCCAGCTCACCAGACAGGGTCGTAGAGACCCAGTACTTC.

The chain uses TRBV28 and TRBJ1-5, with 9 bases aligning to TRBD1. The CDR3 spans 22 residues. Germline assignment: CDR1 MDHEN and CDR2 SYDVKM. With V trimmed by 1 base and J by 3 bases, 22 bases remained unmatched. CDR3 region: CASSLFFSDPLQGARDNQPQHF. CDR3 sequence (DNA): TGTGCCAGCAGTTTATTCTTCTCTGACCCTCTACAGGGGGCGAGGGACAATCAGCCCCAGCATTTT.

The chain has TRBV19 and TRBJ2-1; D not resolved. V lost 3 bases and J lost 0, with 6 bases in between. Germline CDR1 LNHDA, CDR2 SQIVND (reference sequence). The CDR3 is 14 amino acids. The CDR3: CASSIIPSYNEQFF. In nucleotides, the CDR3 is TGTGCCAGTAGTATTATTCCCTCCTACAATGAGCAGTTCTTC.

V and J are TRBV6-5 and TRBJ2-1, with 13 bases lining up with TRBD2. Germline loops: CDR1 MNHEY, CDR2 SVGAGI. V shed 6 bases and J 2 bases; nucleotides not matched to a gene: 1. The CDR3 totals 15 residues. The CDR3 loop is CASRTSGRAYNEQFF. Written as DNA, the CDR3 is TGTGCCAGCAGAACTAGCGGGAGGGCCTACAATGAGCAGTTCTTC.

This rearrangement joins TRBV30 to TRBJ1-1; 10 nucleotides match TRBD1. Germline CDR1 reads GTSNPN; CDR2 reads SVGIG (reference sequence). Trimming took 5 bases from V and 0 from J; bases not matched to a gene: 6. The CDR3 contains 15 residues. CDR3 sequence: CAWDRGPHMNTEAFF. The CDR3, as DNA: TGTGCCTGGGACAGGGGGCCCCATATGAACACTGAAGCTTTCTTT.

J is TRBJ1-5 and V is TRBV19; D is ambiguous. The CDR3 length is 15 residues. Germline loops: CDR1 LNHDA, CDR2 SQIVND (reference sequence). V was clipped by 8 bases and J by 1 base, with 15 bases between them. The CDR3 protein is CASAPGSRSNQPQHF. CDR3 DNA: TGTGCCAGTGCCCCGGGGAGTAGGAGCAATCAGCCCCAGCATTTT.

There are a few counts of this clone. This chain connects TRBV3-1 (or the pseudogene TRBV3-2) to TRBJ2-5; possible D gene TRBD2, 5 bases. The CDR3 loop spans 15 amino acids. V lost 1 base, J lost 6 bases, and 15 bases lay in between. Germline V gives CDR1 LGHDT, CDR2 YNNKEL (reference sequence). The CDR3 region has the DNA TGTGCCAGCAGCCAAGTTTCCGAGGTAGCGAAGACCCAGTACTTC. Amino acid sequence: CASSQVSEVAKTQYF.

This clone has only one observation. The chain links TRBV4-3 to TRBJ2-1; perhaps TRBD2 as D (6 bases). V lost 2 bases and J 8 bases, leaving 16 bases between the germline ends. This CDR3 comprises 15 residues. Germline values: CDR1 LGHNA, CDR2 YSLEER. The CDR3 DNA is TGCGCCAGCAGCCAACAGACTAGGCGCAGGGATGAGCAGTTCTTC. As protein: CASSQQTRRRDEQFF.

The chain joins TRBV19 to TRBJ1-5, with 9 bases that match TRBD1. Germline CDR1 reads LNHDA; CDR2 reads SQIVND (reference sequence). V dropped 2 bases and J dropped 6; count of bases not matched to a gene: 14. CDR3 length: 18 amino acids. The CDR3 region is CASSIRGTGIGGGQPQHF. The CDR3 DNA follows: TGTGCCAGTAGTATACGTGGGACAGGGATTGGGGGAGGTCAGCCCCAGCATTTT.

The gene calls are TRBV4-1 and TRBJ2-5, with D perhaps matching TRBD2 (6 bases). The CDR3 extends over 14 amino acids. V was cut by 1 base and J by 1 base, with 7 bases left in between. The germline gives CDR1 MGHRA, CDR2 YSYEKL. The chain's CDR3 is CASSQGDFQETQYF. CDR3 DNA: TGCGCCAGCAGCCAAGGGGACTTCCAAGAGACCCAGTACTTC.

V is TRBV30 and J is TRBJ2-3; TRBD1 matches at 7 bases. The ends lost 4 bases at V and 6 bases at J; junction bases unmatched: 10. The V gene's germline CDR1 is GTSNPN and CDR2 SVGIG (reference sequence). The CDR3 consists of 14 residues. The CDR3 nucleotides are TGTGCCTGGACCCCTACGGACAGGACTGATACGCAGTATTTT. It translates to CAWTPTDRTDTQYF.

The CDR3 is CASSLFQGGGTGELFF. In DNA form, the CDR3 reads TGCGCCAGCAGCTTGTTCCAGGGGGGAGGCACCGGGGAGCTGTTTTTT. This chain connects TRBV5-1 to TRBJ2-2; weak D call: TRBD1 (7 bases). Trimming shortened V by 1 base and J by 4 bases, and 14 bases separated the two germline ends. The CDR3 spans 16 residues. The V gene's germline CDR1 is SGHRS and CDR2 YFSETQ.

The chain is built from TRBV5-6 and TRBJ1-2, with TRBD1 identical over 7 bases. Germline values: CDR1 SGHDT, CDR2 YYEEEE. The CDR3 has 14 amino acids. V was pared by 4 bases and J by 5 bases, with 8 bases of the junction left unmatched. The CDR3 sequence is CASSLKDRTYGYTF. CDR3 nucleotides: TGTGCCAGCAGCCTAAAGGACAGGACTTATGGCTACACCTTC. Filled out from reference TRBV5-6 and TRBJ1-2, the complete variable domain reads DAGVTQSPTHLIKTRGQQVTLRCSPKSGHDTVSWYQQALGQGPQFIFQYYEEEERQRGNFPDRFSGHQFPNYSSELNVNALLLGDSALYLCASSLKDRTYGYTFGSGTRLTVV.

The genes are TRBV19 and TRBJ2-2; 10 bases agree with TRBD2. Trimming cost V 4 bases and J 8 bases; bases outside gene matches: 1. Germline V lookup: CDR1 LNHDA, CDR2 SQIVND (reference sequence). The CDR3 extends over 13 amino acids. CDR3 coding DNA: TGTGCCAGTAGTACGGGACTAGCGGGGGAGCTGTTTTTT. This gives the protein CASSTGLAGELFF.

Regarding this clone: Different DNA sequences within this sample yield the same CDR3. The rearrangement joins TRBV5-1 to TRBJ2-7; D uncertain. The CDR3 is made up of 14 amino acids. The germline V gene has CDR1 SGHRS and CDR2 YFSETQ. Trimming removed 2 bases at V and 0 bases at J, with 9 bases between. CDR3 loop: CASSFRQSSYEQYF. CDR3 DNA: TGCGCCAGCAGCTTTAGACAAAGCTCCTACGAGCAGTACTTC.

The CDR3 protein is CASSPGQSQETQYF. In DNA form, the CDR3 reads TGTGCCAGCAGTCCGGGACAGTCTCAAGAGACCCAGTACTTC. V is TRBV28 and J is TRBJ2-5; 7 bases align to TRBD1. The trim removed 5 bases at V and 2 bases at J, leaving 5 bases unmatched. The CDR3 has 14 residues. CDR1 MDHEN and CDR2 SYDVKM come from the germline V gene.

J is TRBJ2-1 and V is TRBV29-1; possibly TRBD2 for D (6 bases). CDR1 and CDR2 (germline): SQVTM, ANQGSEA. This CDR3 is 13 amino acids long. Between the trimmed V and J ends, which lost 6 bases and 7 bases, there was a span of 16 bases. The CDR3 here is CSVAFGLPNEQFF. The CDR3 coding sequence is TGCAGCGTCGCCTTTGGACTACCTAATGAGCAGTTCTTC.

The chain uses TRBV7-2 and TRBJ1-3, with D possibly matching TRBD1 (5 bases). CDR1 and CDR2 from the germline V gene are SGHTA and FQGNSA. V gave up 5 bases and J gave up 1 base, with 12 bases separating them. The CDR3 totals 15 residues. In nucleotides, the CDR3 is TGTGCCAGCAGCCAACAGGAAACATCTGGAAACACCATATATTTT. Protein sequence: CASSQQETSGNTIYF.

The chain combines TRBV24-1 with TRBJ1-1; 8 bases align to TRBD1. CDR1 and CDR2 from the germline V gene are KGHDR and SFDVKD. V gave up 10 bases and J gave up 1 base; unmatched junction bases: 1. The CDR3 is 12 residues long. For the CDR3, the DNA is TGTGCCACGACAGGGGCGAACACTGAAGCTTTCTTT. Amino acid sequence: CATTGANTEAFF.

The chain carries TRBV4-1 and TRBJ1-2; 7 bases are shared with TRBD1. Trimming at V came to 5 bases and at J to 8 bases, leaving 14 bases not matched to a gene. The germline gives CDR1 MGHRA, CDR2 YSYEKL. The CDR3 has 15 amino acids. CDR3 sequence (DNA): TGCGCCAGCAGCACGCCAAAGGGACAGTACGGGGGCTACACCTTC. This gives the protein CASSTPKGQYGGYTF.

The chain is built from TRBV4-1 and TRBJ1-1, with 7 bases identical to TRBD1. The CDR3 has 17 residues. The V gene's germline CDR1 is MGHRA and CDR2 YSYEKL. Trimming at V came to 1 base and at J to 4 bases, leaving 12 bases not matched to a gene. Written as DNA, the CDR3 is TGCGCCAGCAGCCAAGCACCTGCCCGACAGGGAAGCACTGAAGCTTTCTTT. Translation: CASSQAPARQGSTEAFF.

The chain couples TRBV29-1 to TRBJ1-1; 8 bases align to TRBD1. Germline CDR1 is SQVTM and CDR2 is ANQGSEA. The CDR3 contains 13 residues. The junction had 11 bases not matched to a gene; V was cut back by 7 bases and J by 7 bases. CDR3 in amino acids: CSGLGQGAIEAFF. CDR3 coding DNA: TGCAGCGGCCTAGGACAGGGTGCGATTGAAGCTTTCTTT. Full variable domain (outside the CDR3, taken from reference TRBV29-1 and TRBJ1-1): SAVISQKPSRDICQRGTSLTIQCQVDSQVTMMFWYRQQPGQSLTLIATANQGSEATYESGFVIDKFPISRPNLTFSTLTVSNMSPEDSSIYLCSGLGQGAIEAFFGQGTRLTVV.

The gene calls are TRBV2 and TRBJ2-2; no clear D gene. V was shortened by 6 bases and J by 5 bases, with 10 bases between the two germline ends. CDR3 length: 13 residues. The germline gives CDR1 SNHLY, CDR2 FYNNEI. The CDR3 sequence is CASRAHQTGELFF. In nucleotides, the CDR3 is TGTGCCAGCAGGGCTCATCAGACCGGGGAGCTGTTTTTT.

The chain is built from TRBV6-2 or TRBV6-3 and TRBJ2-1; 10 bases fit TRBD2. CDR1 MNHEY and CDR2 SVGEGT come from the germline V gene. This CDR3 has 18 amino acids. The J segment lost 8 bases and the V segment lost 3 bases, leaving 16 bases of the junction unmatched. The CDR3 protein is CASSYWASGSGRSDEQFF. CDR3 DNA: TGTGCCAGCAGTTATTGGGCTAGCGGGAGTGGACGTAGCGATGAGCAGTTCTTC.

This rearrangement joins TRBV7-2 to TRBJ2-4; D might be TRBD1 (5 bases). There are 16 residues in the CDR3. V was trimmed by 1 base and J by 3 bases, leaving 13 bases between them. The V gene's germline CDR1 is SGHTA and CDR2 FQGNSA. The CDR3 loop is CASSLEGARGKNIQYF. The CDR3 DNA sequence: TGTGCCAGCAGCTTAGAAGGTGCTAGGGGCAAAAACATTCAGTACTTC.

For the CDR3, the DNA is TGTGCCAGCAGCCAAGAAAGGGGGCTAGCGGGCTACACCTTC. Translated, it gives CASSQERGLAGYTF. The chain carries TRBV4-2 and TRBJ1-2, with TRBD1 identical over 7 bases. The germline V gene encodes CDR1 LGHNA and CDR2 YNFKEQ. This CDR3 has 14 residues. V dropped 0 bases and J dropped 8; count of bases not matched to a gene: 6.